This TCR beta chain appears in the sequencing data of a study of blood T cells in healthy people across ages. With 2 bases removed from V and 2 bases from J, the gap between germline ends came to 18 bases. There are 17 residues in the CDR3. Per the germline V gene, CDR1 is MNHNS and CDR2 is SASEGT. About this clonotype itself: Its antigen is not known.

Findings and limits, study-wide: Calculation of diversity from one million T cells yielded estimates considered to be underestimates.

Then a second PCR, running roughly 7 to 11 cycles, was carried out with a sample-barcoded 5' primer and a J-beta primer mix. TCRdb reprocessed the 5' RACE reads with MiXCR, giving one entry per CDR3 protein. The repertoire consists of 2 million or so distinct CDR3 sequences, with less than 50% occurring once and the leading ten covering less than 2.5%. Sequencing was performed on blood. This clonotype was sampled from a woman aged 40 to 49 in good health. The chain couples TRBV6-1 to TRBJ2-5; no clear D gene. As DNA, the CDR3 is TGTGCCAGCAGTGAATCCCTTACGGCGGCAATTCAAGAGACCCAGTACTTC. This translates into CASSESLTAAIQETQYF.